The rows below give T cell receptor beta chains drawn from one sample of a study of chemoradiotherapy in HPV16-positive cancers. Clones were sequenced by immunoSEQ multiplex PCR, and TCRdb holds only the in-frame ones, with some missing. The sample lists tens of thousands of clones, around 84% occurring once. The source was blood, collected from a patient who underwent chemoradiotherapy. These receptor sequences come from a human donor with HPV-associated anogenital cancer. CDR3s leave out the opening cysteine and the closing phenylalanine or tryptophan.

ASSLELYEQY	TRBV7-2	TRBJ2-7
ASSSTGRNTEAF	TRBV7-3	TRBJ1-1
ASSDRGFGYT	TRBV10-2	TRBJ1-2
ASSYWDRTPEQY	TRBV11-2	TRBJ2-7
ASSPGQGAGGYT	TRBV2	TRBJ1-2
ASSLTQGAYEQY	TRBV7-2	-
ASSSHWGSNTIY	TRBV19	TRBJ1-3
ASTLGTSEIEETQY	TRBV7-9	TRBJ2-5
ASSLDTGQNTEAF	TRBV19	TRBJ1-1
ASKSGGGTDTQY	TRBV2	TRBJ2-3
ASSSTTAGYT	TRBV27	TRBJ1-2
ASSLAGTDTQY	TRBV5-4	TRBJ2-3
ASRTGGSGANVLT	TRBV27	TRBJ2-6
ASSLQGQVSTEAF	TRBV5-4	TRBJ1-1
SVDIYHSGTNEQF	TRBV29-1	TRBJ2-1
ASSEKMNTEAF	TRBV6-1	TRBJ1-1
ASSIEQVSNQPQH	TRBV19	TRBJ1-5
ASRKMGGTGAMNEQF	TRBV7-9	TRBJ2-1
ASSLSRTENYGYT	TRBV28	TRBJ1-2
AWSSGNYGYT	TRBV30	TRBJ1-2
ASSPGLLNTEAF	TRBV5-1	TRBJ1-1
TRTTRDRGWNTEAF	TRBV30	TRBJ1-1
ASSPDYGTGGLGT	TRBV18	TRBJ1-2
ASSWNRGGDGYT	TRBV9	TRBJ1-2
ASSLGTGVESPLH	TRBV5-1	TRBJ1-6